This entry lists 10 T cell receptor beta chains sequenced from one sample in a study of T cells in women clearing cervical HPV infection. Some clones are missing from TCRdb's copy, which holds only in-frame ones; the method was immunoSEQ multiplex PCR. The table lists about 35,000 clones. The source material was blood buffy coat. The receptors originated from a woman between 18 and 70 years old with a cervical HPV16 infection that either progressed to CIN3+ or cleared (not recorded which).

With regard to this clone: The CDR3 end falls 3 residues outside the read, so it is completed with the germline J gene. This rearrangement joins TRBV29-1 to TRBJ2-4, with D perhaps assigned TRBD1 or TRBD2 (7 bases each). Trimming stripped 4 bases from V and 8 bases from J, with 15 bases between. This CDR3 spans 13 amino acids. Looked up from germline, CDR1 is SQVTM and CDR2 is ANQGSEA. CDR3 sequence reads: CSVGEGARDIQYF. CDR3 DNA, as far as it was read: TGCAGCGTTGGGGAGGGGGCGCGCGACATT. Complete variable domain (other parts from reference TRBV29-1 and TRBJ2-4): SAVISQKPSRDICQRGTSLTIQCQVDSQVTMMFWYRQQPGQSLTLIATANQGSEATYESGFVIDKFPISRPNLTFSTLTVSNMSPEDSSIYLCSVGEGARDIQYFGAGTRLSVL.

About this clone itself: The DNA ends 3 residues before the CDR3 does, and the rest of the CDR3 is filled in from the germline J gene. The chain joins TRBV10-3 to TRBJ2-2, with 8 nucleotides matching TRBD1. Germline V CDR1 and CDR2: ENHRY, SYGVKD. This CDR3 region has 12 residues. The CDR3 DNA, read in part, is TGTGCCATCGGACAGGGAGGTGAAAAG. Encoded protein: CAIGQGGEK. The complete CDR3 protein is CAIGQGGEKLFF.

With respect to this clone: The read ends 3 residues shy of where the CDR3 ends; the end is completed using the germline J gene. The rearrangement joins TRBV6-1 to TRBJ2-1; D possibly corresponds to TRBD2 (6 bases). V lost 2 bases to trimming and J lost 1 base, with 18 bases between them. The CDR3 runs 18 residues. Germline lookup yields CDR1 MNHNS and CDR2 SASEGT. Partial CDR3 DNA: TGTGCCAGCAGTGAACGGGACCCCGGGGCGGGGTCCTACAATGAG. It specifies CASSERDPGAGSYNE. The CDR3, in full, reads CASSERDPGAGSYNEQFF.

A note on this clone: The sequence runs out 3 residues before the end of the CDR3; the remainder is reconstructed from the germline J gene. The chain uses TRBV2 and TRBJ1-5; possible D gene TRBD1, 5 bases. V was pared by 6 bases and J by 0 bases, with 12 bases between. The V gene's germline CDR1 is SNHLY and CDR2 FYNNEI. The CDR3 extends over 15 amino acids. The CDR3 is CASREQAYSNQPQHF. The sequenced part of the CDR3 DNA is TGTGCCAGCAGAGAACAGGCTTATAGCAATCAGCCC.

To note about this clone: The sequenced fragment ends 3 residues before the CDR3 boundary, so the rest is inferred from the germline J gene. The gene calls are TRBV14 and TRBJ1-3, with 7 bases identical to TRBD1. CDR1 is SGHDN, CDR2 FVKESK, per germline. This CDR3 has 14 residues. Trimming removed 4 bases from V and 4 bases from J; junction bases left unmatched: 4. The CDR3 region is CASSPRGKGNTIYF. Partial CDR3 DNA: TGTGCCAGCAGCCCCAGGGGGAAAGGAAACACC.

CDR3 bases read: TGCGCCAGCAGCCAAGATCGGGGAAACTACGAG. This sequence encodes CASSQDRGNYE. From start to end, the CDR3 is CASSQDRGNYEQYF. This chain joins TRBV4-1 and TRBJ2-7, with a tentative D call TRBD2 (5 bases). The read terminates 3 residues before the CDR3 end, so the remaining end is supplied by the germline J gene. This CDR3 is 14 amino acids long. CDR1 and CDR2 from the germline V gene are MGHRA and YSYEKL. Trimming shortened V by 0 bases and J by 3 bases, and 9 bases separated the two germline ends.

As regards this clone: From the germline J gene comes the end of the CDR3, since the read stops 3 residues before it. The chain employs TRBV11-3 and TRBJ2-3, with TRBD2 identical over 11 bases. Germline V CDR1 and CDR2: SGHNT, YENEEA. V lost 1 base, J lost 6 bases, and 3 bases stayed unmatched. This CDR3 contains 15 residues. The chain's CDR3 is CASSLGGLAADTQYF. The DNA read from the CDR3 is TGTGCCAGCAGCTTAGGGGGACTAGCGGCGGATACG.

A note on this clone: Coverage ceases 3 residues before the CDR3 finishes, and the germline J gene fills in the end. The chain uses TRBV19 and TRBJ1-2, with 7 bases lining up with TRBD1. CDR1 and CDR2 from the germline V gene are LNHDA and SQIVND (reference sequence). V dropped 8 bases and J dropped 5; count of bases not matched to a gene: 8. The CDR3 contains 13 residues. CDR3 DNA, as far as it was read: TGTGCCAGTCTCGGACAGGCTGAATATGGC. This codes for CASLGQAEYG. The CDR3 in its entirety is CASLGQAEYGYTF.

Of note for this clone: The read terminates 3 residues before the CDR3 end, so the remaining end is supplied by the germline J gene. J is TRBJ1-1 and V is TRBV30, with a weak D call TRBD1 (6 bases). Per germline, CDR1 GTSNPN and CDR2 SVGIG (reference sequence). CDR3 length equals 12 residues. V was pared by 7 bases and J by 6 bases, with 15 bases between. The covered CDR3 bases are TGTGCCTCAGGACAGCCCGAGTCTGAA. This encodes CASGQPESE. From start to end, the CDR3 is CASGQPESEAFF.

In the case of this clone: From the germline J gene comes the end of the CDR3, since the read stops 3 residues before it. The rearrangement uses TRBV6-1 and TRBJ1-1; 7 bases map to TRBD1. The CDR3 is made up of 17 amino acids. After removal of 0 bases from V and 5 bases from J, the junction contained 12 bases not matched to a gene. Germline values: CDR1 MNHNS, CDR2 SASEGT. CDR3 DNA, as far as it was read: TGTGCCAGCAGTGAAGCTTCCTTTCGACAGGGAGGAACTGAA. Encoded protein: CASSEASFRQGGTE. The complete CDR3 protein is CASSEASFRQGGTEAFF.